This is a list of T cell receptor beta chains from one sample in a study of T cell repertoires in cytomegalovirus infection. TCRdb redid the calling of the reads with MiXCR, one entry per CDR3 protein. This sample has a few hundred thousand distinct CDR3 sequences, with 15% to 20% found just once. The sample consisted of PBMCs. These receptors were obtained from a human donor in good health (CMV status not recorded). Some clones in this sample may be carry-over from other donors' samples. Both conserved end residues are part of each CDR3. The order of the fields is J gene, V gene, clone size, CDR3 protein. Where a row states a size, it is once, few, many or the class of an expanded clone; other rows omit it.

j_call: TRBJ2-4; v_call: TRBV7-9; clone_size: .; cdr3_aa: CASSSKGGAALIAKNIQYF
j_call: TRBJ2-3; v_call: TRBV4-1; clone_size: many; cdr3_aa: CASSQVLAPSTDTQYF
j_call: TRBJ2-7; v_call: TRBV5-5; clone_size: .; cdr3_aa: CASSLAVGQGSYEQYF
j_call: TRBJ2-2; v_call: TRBV6-2/TRBV6-3; clone_size: .; cdr3_aa: CASSGNTGELFF
j_call: TRBJ1-2; v_call: TRBV19; clone_size: many; cdr3_aa: CASSVDRVYSGYTF
j_call: TRBJ2-1; v_call: TRBV11-3; clone_size: few; cdr3_aa: CASSLDGGLKQFF
j_call: TRBJ2-1; v_call: TRBV11-1; clone_size: many; cdr3_aa: CASSSGTGRGLGGNYNEQFF
j_call: TRBJ1-6; v_call: TRBV2; clone_size: .; cdr3_aa: CASRTRTGNSPLHF
j_call: TRBJ2-3; v_call: TRBV2; clone_size: once; cdr3_aa: CASSEEARNTQYF
j_call: TRBJ2-3; v_call: TRBV7-6; clone_size: .; cdr3_aa: CASSPLSATDTQYF
j_call: TRBJ1-6; v_call: TRBV4-2; clone_size: many; cdr3_aa: CASSEVEGSARSPLHF
j_call: TRBJ2-2; v_call: TRBV24-1; clone_size: few; cdr3_aa: CATSDQLAGDTGELFF
j_call: TRBJ2-3; v_call: TRBV7-3; clone_size: many; cdr3_aa: CASSLAGGSTDTQYF
j_call: TRBJ2-7; v_call: TRBV28; clone_size: .; cdr3_aa: CASSNRQDPYEQYF
j_call: TRBJ1-5; v_call: TRBV4-2; clone_size: .; cdr3_aa: CASSQGQSPFNQPQHF
j_call: TRBJ1-1; v_call: TRBV19; clone_size: many; cdr3_aa: CATSLQGVTVATEAFF
j_call: TRBJ2-1; v_call: TRBV19; clone_size: few; cdr3_aa: CASSILGGLAGPEQFF
j_call: TRBJ1-1; v_call: TRBV7-2; clone_size: .; cdr3_aa: CASSLQGQGFSTEAFF
j_call: TRBJ2-7; v_call: TRBV20-1; clone_size: .; cdr3_aa: CSAGIRDRGSYEQYF
j_call: TRBJ2-5; v_call: TRBV28; clone_size: .; cdr3_aa: CASSRTRTEETQYF
j_call: TRBJ2-1; v_call: TRBV6-2/TRBV6-3; clone_size: few; cdr3_aa: CASRRQSSEQNEQFF
j_call: TRBJ1-4; v_call: TRBV12-3/TRBV12-4; clone_size: many; cdr3_aa: CASSLATGRNEKLFF
j_call: TRBJ2-5; v_call: TRBV7-2; clone_size: many; cdr3_aa: CASSLGGSSGETQYF
j_call: TRBJ1-2; v_call: TRBV11-1; clone_size: many; cdr3_aa: CASSLSREYGYTF
j_call: TRBJ2-1; v_call: TRBV6-2/TRBV6-3; clone_size: .; cdr3_aa: CASSPLSRTQFF
j_call: TRBJ1-2; v_call: TRBV29-1; clone_size: .; cdr3_aa: CSGGDRVENYDGYTF
j_call: TRBJ1-1; v_call: TRBV7-2; clone_size: many; cdr3_aa: CASSPGGARTEAFF
j_call: TRBJ2-1; v_call: TRBV4-1; clone_size: .; cdr3_aa: CASSQVWSGGYNEQFF
j_call: TRBJ1-1; v_call: TRBV7-2; clone_size: many; cdr3_aa: CASSLWPGATGQNTEAFF
j_call: TRBJ1-1; v_call: TRBV5-1; clone_size: .; cdr3_aa: CASSFSDGTVRKTEAFF
j_call: TRBJ1-2; v_call: TRBV11-2; clone_size: many; cdr3_aa: CASSSRRAPSNYGYTF
j_call: TRBJ2-2; v_call: TRBV7-3; clone_size: .; cdr3_aa: CASSPDYSNTGELFF
j_call: TRBJ2-7; v_call: TRBV29-1; clone_size: few; cdr3_aa: CSVTGSSYYEQYF
j_call: TRBJ1-5; v_call: TRBV19; clone_size: few; cdr3_aa: CASSIALIGQGRNQPQHF
j_call: TRBJ1-1; v_call: TRBV7-2; clone_size: many; cdr3_aa: CASSYLQVDTEAFF
j_call: TRBJ2-7; v_call: TRBV19; clone_size: .; cdr3_aa: CASSITIFGAGGPYEQYF
j_call: TRBJ2-2; v_call: TRBV11-2; clone_size: .; cdr3_aa: CASSRRGTGGSGELFF
j_call: TRBJ2-2; v_call: TRBV4-1; clone_size: few; cdr3_aa: CASSQNTIRGIGELFF
j_call: TRBJ1-1; v_call: TRBV12-5; clone_size: many; cdr3_aa: CASGSTGGVLLEAFF
j_call: TRBJ2-7; v_call: TRBV6-5; clone_size: .; cdr3_aa: CASSYSGQGFDEQYF
j_call: TRBJ1-4; v_call: TRBV7-9; clone_size: many; cdr3_aa: CASSLDLYEKLFF
j_call: TRBJ1-5; v_call: TRBV11-2; clone_size: many; cdr3_aa: CASSFGGIGQPQHF
j_call: TRBJ2-1; v_call: TRBV7-6; clone_size: many; cdr3_aa: CASSLALAGVDEQFF
j_call: TRBJ2-1; v_call: TRBV7-4; clone_size: once; cdr3_aa: CASSPRTQMGYNEQFF
j_call: TRBJ2-3; v_call: TRBV12-3/TRBV12-4; clone_size: many; cdr3_aa: CASRGDWHTDTQYF
j_call: TRBJ1-1; v_call: TRBV7-2; clone_size: .; cdr3_aa: CATCRDNGETEAFF
j_call: TRBJ2-7; v_call: TRBV9; clone_size: few; cdr3_aa: CASSVGQGASYEQYF
j_call: TRBJ2-2; v_call: TRBV6-2/TRBV6-3; clone_size: few; cdr3_aa: CASTSNTGELFF
j_call: TRBJ2-2; v_call: TRBV7-2; clone_size: .; cdr3_aa: CASSLVWGTGELFF
j_call: TRBJ1-1; v_call: TRBV24-1; clone_size: .; cdr3_aa: CATTPDRNTEAFF
j_call: TRBJ1-2; v_call: TRBV28; clone_size: few; cdr3_aa: CASRGGQGLTGGYTF
j_call: TRBJ2-5; v_call: TRBV5-6; clone_size: .; cdr3_aa: CASSLGGENSYETQYF
j_call: TRBJ2-1; v_call: TRBV7-2; clone_size: many; cdr3_aa: CASSFRTGGAYNNEQFF
j_call: TRBJ1-1; v_call: TRBV7-2; clone_size: many; cdr3_aa: CASSEQGQGNTEAFF
j_call: TRBJ1-1; v_call: TRBV4-1; clone_size: .; cdr3_aa: CASSQDFLPLDEAFF
j_call: TRBJ2-3; v_call: TRBV6-1; clone_size: few; cdr3_aa: CASSLTSGAGDTQYF
j_call: TRBJ2-1; v_call: TRBV7-6; clone_size: .; cdr3_aa: CASSLAEFGPGTVYVYNEQFF
j_call: TRBJ2-7; v_call: TRBV5-1; clone_size: .; cdr3_aa: CASSLITGTIDEQYF
j_call: TRBJ1-1; v_call: TRBV7-9; clone_size: many; cdr3_aa: CASSVGMGADTEAFF